This T cell receptor (beta chain) was recorded in a study of cytomegalovirus exposure and HLA in healthy donors. This clone was counted a few times. Its antigen is still unknown. PCR amplification relied on 60 Vbeta primers (plus 13 Jbeta primers). The protocol was immunoSEQ multiplex PCR, while the TCRdb copy is restricted to in-frame clones and leaves out a portion. Of 57,000 or so clones detected, about 71% appear once; the ten largest clones hold approximately 19%. Study conclusions and caveats: Further analysis, carried out later, found HLA-associated TCR beta chains more clonally expanded than equally common other chains.

With V trimmed by 0 bases and J by 4 bases, 4 bases remained unmatched. The CDR3 sequence is 15 residues long. Looked up from germline, CDR1 is SGHTA and CDR2 is FQGNSA. The sequence was collected from a woman aged 55-70 years in good health and CMV-seropositive. Material: PBMCs. The chain couples TRBV7-2 to TRBJ2-7, with TRBD1 matching over 9 bases. CDR3 region: CASSLAGTGSYEQYF. The CDR3 DNA is TGTGCCAGCAGCTTAGCCGGGACAGGGTCGTACGAGCAGTACTTC.